This T cell receptor beta chain originates from a study of T-cell reconstitution after alpha-beta-depleted transplantation in children. The TCRbeta library incorporated unique molecular identifiers. A single record per CDR3 protein comes from TCRdb applying MiXCR to the PCR reads. The table has more than 120,000 distinct CDR3 sequences, around 8.5% seen once. General observations from the study: The authors attributed T-cell counts and diversity one year after transplant mostly to newly produced T cells. Several hundred expanded graft clones reportedly were the source of alpha-beta T cells about two months after transplant.

In regard to this clonotype: Its cognate antigen is unknown.

Sequenced here: PBMCs, mostly from graft donor cells, sampled 180 days after TCRalphabeta/CD19-depleted stem cell transplant. This TCR derives from a female patient aged 2 to 10 who had a stem cell transplant for congenital amegakaryocytic thrombocytopenia, so the T cells may come from the graft donor.

CDR3 coding DNA: TGTGCCAGCTCACCGCACCCGGGACCACAAGAGACCCAGTACTTC. Protein sequence: CASSPHPGPQETQYF. V usage is TRBV18 and J usage is TRBJ2-5; D assignment may be TRBD1 or TRBD2 (5 bases each). The V end was cut by 3 bases, the J end by 2 bases, with 13 bases between. This CDR3 has 15 residues. Germline CDR1 and CDR2: KGHSH and LQKENI. The entire variable domain, with the rest obtained from reference TRBV18 and TRBJ2-5, is as follows: NAGVMQNPRHLVRRRGQEARLRCSPMKGHSHVYWYRQLPEEGLKFMVYLQKENIIDESGMPKERFSAEFPKEGPSILRIQQVVRGDSAAYFCASSPHPGPQETQYFGPGTRLLVL.